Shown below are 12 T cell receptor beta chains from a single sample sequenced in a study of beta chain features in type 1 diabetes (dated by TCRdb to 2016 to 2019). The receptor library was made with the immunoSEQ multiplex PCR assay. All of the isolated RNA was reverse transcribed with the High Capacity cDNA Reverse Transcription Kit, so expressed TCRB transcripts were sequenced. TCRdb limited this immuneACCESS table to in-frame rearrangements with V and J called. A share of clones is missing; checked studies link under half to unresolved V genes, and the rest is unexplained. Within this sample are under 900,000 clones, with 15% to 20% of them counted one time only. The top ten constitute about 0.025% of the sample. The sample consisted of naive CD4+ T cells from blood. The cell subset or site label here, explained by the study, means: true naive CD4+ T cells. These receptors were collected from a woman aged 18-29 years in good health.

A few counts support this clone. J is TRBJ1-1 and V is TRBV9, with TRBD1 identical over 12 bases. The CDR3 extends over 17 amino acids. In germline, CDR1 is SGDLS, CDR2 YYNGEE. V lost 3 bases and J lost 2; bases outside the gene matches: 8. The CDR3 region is CASSGGTGGSLNTEAFF. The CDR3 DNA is TGTGCCAGCAGCGGAGGGACAGGGGGCTCACTTAACACTGAAGCTTTCTTT.

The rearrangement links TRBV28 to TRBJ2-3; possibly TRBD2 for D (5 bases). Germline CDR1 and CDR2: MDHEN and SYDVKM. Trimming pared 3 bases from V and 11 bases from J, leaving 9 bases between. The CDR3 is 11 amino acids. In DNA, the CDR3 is TGTGCCAGCAGTTTGGGAGAGAAGCAGTATTTT. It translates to CASSLGEKQYF.

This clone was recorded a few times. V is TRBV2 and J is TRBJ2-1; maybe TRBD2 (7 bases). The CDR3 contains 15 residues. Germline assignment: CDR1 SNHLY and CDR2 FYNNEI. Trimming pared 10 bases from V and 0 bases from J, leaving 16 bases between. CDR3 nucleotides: TGTGCCACCAAGAGGGGGAGGGCCTCCTACAATGAGCAGTTCTTC. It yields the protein CATKRGRASYNEQFF.

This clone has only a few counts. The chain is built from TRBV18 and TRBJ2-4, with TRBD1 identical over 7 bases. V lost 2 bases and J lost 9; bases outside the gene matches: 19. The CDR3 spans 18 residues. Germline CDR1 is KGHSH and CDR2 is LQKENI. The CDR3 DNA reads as TGTGCCAGCTCACCAGTTAGGACAGGTAAAGGCGAATGGAGCATTCAGTACTTC. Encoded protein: CASSPVRTGKGEWSIQYF.

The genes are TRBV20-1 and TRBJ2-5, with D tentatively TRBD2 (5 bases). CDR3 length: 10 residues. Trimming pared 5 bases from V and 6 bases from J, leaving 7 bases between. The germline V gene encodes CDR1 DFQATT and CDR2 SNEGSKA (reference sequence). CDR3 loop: CSAGSKTQYF. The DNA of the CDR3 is TGCAGTGCTGGGAGCAAGACCCAGTACTTC.

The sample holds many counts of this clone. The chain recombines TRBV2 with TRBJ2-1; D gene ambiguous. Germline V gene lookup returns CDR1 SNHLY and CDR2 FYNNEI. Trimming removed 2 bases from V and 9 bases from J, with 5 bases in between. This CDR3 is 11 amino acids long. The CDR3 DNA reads TGTGCCAGCAGTGAATGGGGTGAGCAGTTCTTC. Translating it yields CASSEWGEQFF.

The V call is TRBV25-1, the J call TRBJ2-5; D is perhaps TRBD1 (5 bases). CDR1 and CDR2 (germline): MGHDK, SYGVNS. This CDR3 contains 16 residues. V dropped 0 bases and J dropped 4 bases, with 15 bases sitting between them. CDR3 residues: CASSEYRSGLVETQYF. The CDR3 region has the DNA TGTGCCAGCAGTGAATATAGATCAGGGTTGGTAGAGACCCAGTACTTC.

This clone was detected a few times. CDR3 loop: CATSIRVTDTQYF. The CDR3 DNA reads as TGTGCCACCAGCATCAGAGTCACAGATACGCAGTATTTT. The genes are TRBV15 and TRBJ2-3; no definite D call. The germline gives CDR1 LNHNV, CDR2 YYDKDF (reference sequence). The CDR3 covers 13 residues. Trimming removed 4 bases from V and 2 bases from J, with 7 bases in between.

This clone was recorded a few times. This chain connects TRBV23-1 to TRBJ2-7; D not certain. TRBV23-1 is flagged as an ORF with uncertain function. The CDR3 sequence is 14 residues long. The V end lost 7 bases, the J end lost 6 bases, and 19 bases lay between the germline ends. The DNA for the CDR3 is TGCGCCAGCAATTTTGCGGACCCAGGTGGCGAGCAGTACTTC. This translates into CASNFADPGGEQYF.

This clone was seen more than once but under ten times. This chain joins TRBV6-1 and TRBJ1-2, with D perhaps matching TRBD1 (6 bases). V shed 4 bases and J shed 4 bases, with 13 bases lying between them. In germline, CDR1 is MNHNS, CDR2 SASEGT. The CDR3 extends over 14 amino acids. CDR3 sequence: CASSATTGVYGYTF. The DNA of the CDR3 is TGTGCCAGCAGTGCTACGACAGGCGTCTATGGCTACACCTTC.

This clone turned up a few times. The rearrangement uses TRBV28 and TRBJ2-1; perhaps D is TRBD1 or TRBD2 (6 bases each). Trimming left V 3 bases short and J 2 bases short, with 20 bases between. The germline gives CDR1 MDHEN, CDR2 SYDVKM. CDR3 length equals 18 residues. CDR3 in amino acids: CASSFTWRVQGPYNEQFF. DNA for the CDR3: TGTGCCAGCAGTTTTACTTGGAGGGTACAGGGTCCCTACAATGAGCAGTTCTTC.

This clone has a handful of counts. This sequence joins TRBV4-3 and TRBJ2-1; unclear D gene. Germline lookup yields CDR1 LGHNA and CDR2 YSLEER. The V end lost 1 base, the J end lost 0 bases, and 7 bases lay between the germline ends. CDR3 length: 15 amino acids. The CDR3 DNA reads TGCGCCAGCAGCCAAGTGCGCGGCTCCTACAATGAGCAGTTCTTC. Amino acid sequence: CASSQVRGSYNEQFF.